What follows describes a single T cell receptor beta chain. Its antigen is not yet known. No much larger clonotype is one base removed from it; base qualities were not supplied. Whole blood was collected in K2EDTA tubes by collaborating institutions according to the institutions' own protocols. For TCRbeta analysis, collaborators shipped samples as frozen whole blood, isolated PBMCs, or DNA extracted from either of those sample types. TCRbeta CDR3 regions were amplified from genomic DNA using the immunoSEQ Assay, a bias-controlled multiplex PCR. On the authors' methods: Within the assay, amplification of reference gene primers was used to estimate how many nucleated cells each sample contained. Sequence reads were collapsed and filtered to measure the absolute abundance of every unique TCRbeta CDR3 rearrangement. For each sample, productive Simpson clonality was calculated as the square root of Simpson's diversity index over productive rearrangements. TCRdb holds this immuneACCESS table with in-frame rearrangements only. Some clones are missing; in checked studies, unresolved V genes explain under half, and the rest has no known cause. V, J and clone size reflect that table, while D and trimming were determined from the DNA. This sample holds 150,000 to 200,000 clones; 80% to 95% were observed only once. The biggest ten clones account for approximately 0.5% of the sample.

These data originate in a study of blood T cell repertoires in COVID-19 (dated by TCRdb to about 2020). Background for the entire study: Collaborator samples came from the United States, Italy and Spain and covered acute and convalescent phases of COVID-19. The material from the prospective study consisted of cDNA or gDNA derived from T cells, B-cell-depleted T cells, or PBMCs. Subjects who had been exposed to COVID-19, were actively infected with it, or had recovered from it provided the deeply sampled blood TCRbeta repertoires that made up the dataset. The repertoires were made available in a free public database intended to serve as a resource for research on the immune response to SARS-CoV-2. The samples were drawn from the first 160 participants of the ongoing ImmuneRACE study and from some 1,300 subjects provided by 6 global collaborators. A de-identified subject ID, COVID-19 status, age in years and sex were almost always included in the sample metadata. Where available, HLA class I and class II types were obtained from metadata supplied by the sample provider rather than from assay-based typing. General study outcomes and caveats: The amount of clinical and demographic metadata varied by source and participant and was provided uncurated.

Sample: peripheral blood. The receptor was isolated from a man over 45 with acute or convalescent COVID-19.

Read as DNA, the sequence is TGCAGCGTGAAACCTGCCGGGACAGGGCCTAATGGCTACACCTTC. Its translation is CSVKPAGTGPNGYTF. The sequence links TRBV29-1 to TRBJ1-2; 9 central bases correspond to TRBD1. CDR1 is given as SQVTM and CDR2 as ANQGSEA, both from the germline V gene. From V the trimming removes 6 bases and from J it removes 6 bases, while the gene matches leave 14 bases of the junction unaccounted for. The CDR3 measures 15 amino acids from cysteine to phenylalanine. The sequence is cut down to CDR3 DNA, 45 bases in frame from base 1.